This note documents a single T cell receptor (beta chain) sequence. Its specificity is unknown. This record comes from a study of cytomegalovirus exposure and HLA in healthy donors. Study as a whole: Counted in an early data release were 85 million or so unique TCRs from HLA-typed donors. Findings of the study overall: In a later analysis, TCR beta V- and J-gene trimming showed a link to a missense DCLRE1C variant.

V dropped 1 base and J dropped 7; count of bases not matched to a gene: 12. In germline, CDR1 is WSHSY, CDR2 SAAADI. The CDR3 has 17 residues. PCR amplification relied on 60 Vbeta primers (plus 13 Jbeta primers). Profiled with immunoSEQ multiplex PCR; TCRdb holds only in-frame clones, not every one. The sample has 150,000 to 200,000 clones; around 90% are singletons. The J gene is TRBJ2-2, the V gene TRBV10-2; 7 bases match TRBD2. The TCR sequence derives from a woman younger than 45 in good health and CMV-seronegative. Sequences were obtained from PBMCs. CDR3 sequence (DNA): TGCGCCAGCAGTGAGTTAGGACTAGGTCCTCTGGGCGGGGAGCTGTTTTTT. Translation: CASSELGLGPLGGELFF.